This T cell receptor (beta chain) was retrieved from a study of blood T cell repertoires in COVID-19. Turning to the study itself: Collection of acute and convalescent COVID-19 samples took place in the United States, Italy and Spain. PBMCs, B-cell-depleted T cells, or T cells were the source of the cDNA or gDNA that made up the material.

Source study methods: Amplified reference gene primers provided the basis for estimating nucleated cell counts. Using immunoSEQ multiplex PCR, the repertoire was profiled, and TCRdb retains in-frame clones only, with some absent. Clonal size and the V and J genes are those of that table, whereas D and trimming came from the DNA. Of roughly 250,000 clones in the sample, about 80% are singletons; the top ten hold over 3%. Germline trimming cut 3 bases from V and 0 bases from J; bases unmatched to any gene: 8. This CDR3 is 16 amino acids long. CDR1 is SGHRS and CDR2 is YFSETQ in the germline V gene. V usage is TRBV5-1 and J usage is TRBJ2-7; 8 nucleotides align to TRBD2. Sequenced sample: peripheral blood. This TCR derives from a woman aged 80 or older with acute or convalescent COVID-19. The CDR3 is CASSSRHAGGSYEQYF. CDR3 nucleotides: TGCGCCAGCAGCTCCCGACATGCGGGAGGCTCCTACGAGCAGTACTTC.